This T cell receptor (beta chain) derives from a study of T cells in Graves' hyperthyroidism and ophthalmopathy. Study-wide results and limits: The model identified upcoming ophthalmopathy a median approximately six months ahead of onset. Separation of ophthalmopathy from stable hyperthyroidism was achieved by a 13 V-J model.

This clonotype was picked up many times. Its specificity is not known. Participants, patients aged 18 to 65, had newly diagnosed hyperthyroidism with a duration under 2 months. The PBMCs were taken from more than 8 ml of fresh peripheral blood. Per germline, CDR1 MNHNS and CDR2 SASEGT. Trimming took 2 bases from V and 0 from J, leaving 5 bases between them. The CDR3 is 15 residues long. Amplified regions were TCR beta CDR3 sequences from RNA transcripts. The HTBI primer set was used in a first-round RT-PCR of the TCR CDR3. TCRdb reprocessed the multiplex PCR reads with MiXCR, giving one entry per CDR3 protein. The sample includes about 360,000 distinct CDR3 sequences, about 19% of them seen just once.

Sequencing was performed on blood. The source is a woman aged 18-29 years with Graves' hyperthyroidism. The rearrangement joins TRBV6-1 to TRBJ2-6; D gene ambiguous. The CDR3 nucleotides are TGTGCCAGCAGTGAAAGGGTCTCTGGGGCCAACGTCCTGACTTTC. It encodes CASSERVSGANVLTF.